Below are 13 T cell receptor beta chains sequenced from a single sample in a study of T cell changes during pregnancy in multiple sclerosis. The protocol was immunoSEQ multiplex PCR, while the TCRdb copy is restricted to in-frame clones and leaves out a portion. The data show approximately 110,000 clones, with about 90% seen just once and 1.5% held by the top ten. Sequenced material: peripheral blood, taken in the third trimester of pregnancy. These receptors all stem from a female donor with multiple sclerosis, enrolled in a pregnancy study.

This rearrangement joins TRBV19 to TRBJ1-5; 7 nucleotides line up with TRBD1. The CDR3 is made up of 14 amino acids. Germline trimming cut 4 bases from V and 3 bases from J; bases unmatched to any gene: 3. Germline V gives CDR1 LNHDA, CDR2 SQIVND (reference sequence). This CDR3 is CASSRGQSNQPQHF. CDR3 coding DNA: TGTGCCAGTAGTAGGGGACAGTCCAATCAGCCCCAGCATTTT. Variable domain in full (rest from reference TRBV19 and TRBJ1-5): DGGITQSPKYLFRKEGQNVTLSCEQNLNHDAMYWYRQDPGQGLRLIYYSQIVNDFQKGDIAEGYSVSREKKESFPLTVTSAQKNPTAFYLCASSRGQSNQPQHFGDGTRLSIL.

CDR3 sequence (DNA): TGTGCCTGGAACAGGGGGCTAAGATATGGCTACACCTTC. Its protein is CAWNRGLRYGYTF. This rearrangement joins TRBV30 to TRBJ1-2; TRBD1 matches 9 bases. Trimming took 4 bases from V and 5 from J; bases not matched to a gene: 5. The CDR3 is made up of 13 amino acids. The germline V gene has CDR1 GTSNPN and CDR2 SVGIG (reference sequence).

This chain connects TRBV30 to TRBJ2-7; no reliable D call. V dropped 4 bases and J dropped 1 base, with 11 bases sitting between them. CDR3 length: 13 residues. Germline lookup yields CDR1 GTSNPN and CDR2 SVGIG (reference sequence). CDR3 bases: TGTGCCTGGACCTTGGCAGGTTCCTACGAGCAGTACTTC. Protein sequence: CAWTLAGSYEQYF.

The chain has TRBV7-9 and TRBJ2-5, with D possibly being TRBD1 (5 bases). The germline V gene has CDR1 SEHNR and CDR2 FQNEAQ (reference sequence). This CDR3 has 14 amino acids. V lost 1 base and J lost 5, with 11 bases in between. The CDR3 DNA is TGTGCCAGCAGCTTAGTAGGGGTCGGGGAGACCCAGTACTTC. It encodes CASSLVGVGETQYF.

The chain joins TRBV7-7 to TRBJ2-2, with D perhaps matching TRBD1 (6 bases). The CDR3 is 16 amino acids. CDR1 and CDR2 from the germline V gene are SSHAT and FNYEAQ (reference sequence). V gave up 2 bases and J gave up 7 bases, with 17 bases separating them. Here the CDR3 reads CASSLSQGKLGGELFF. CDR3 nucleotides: TGTGCCAGCAGCTTATCCCAGGGGAAATTAGGCGGGGAGCTGTTTTTT.

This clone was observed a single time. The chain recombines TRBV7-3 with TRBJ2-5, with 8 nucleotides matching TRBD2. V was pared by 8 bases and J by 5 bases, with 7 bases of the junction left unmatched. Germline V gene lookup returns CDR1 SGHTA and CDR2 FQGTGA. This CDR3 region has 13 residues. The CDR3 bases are TGTGCCAGCTCAGCGGGGGTGGCGGAGACCCAGTACTTC. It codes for CASSAGVAETQYF.

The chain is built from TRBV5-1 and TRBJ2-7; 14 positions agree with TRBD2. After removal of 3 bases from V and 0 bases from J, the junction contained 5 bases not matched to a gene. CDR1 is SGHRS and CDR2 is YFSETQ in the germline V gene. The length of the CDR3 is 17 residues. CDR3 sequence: CASSSGTSGGLSYEQYF. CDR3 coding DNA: TGCGCCAGCAGCTCCGGGACTAGCGGGGGCCTCTCCTACGAGCAGTACTTC. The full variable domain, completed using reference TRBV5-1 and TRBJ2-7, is KAGVTQTPRYLIKTRGQQVTLSCSPISGHRSVSWYQQTPGQGLQFLFEYFSETQRNKGNFPGRFSGRQFSNSRSEMNVSTLELGDSALYLCASSSGTSGGLSYEQYFGPGTRLTVT.

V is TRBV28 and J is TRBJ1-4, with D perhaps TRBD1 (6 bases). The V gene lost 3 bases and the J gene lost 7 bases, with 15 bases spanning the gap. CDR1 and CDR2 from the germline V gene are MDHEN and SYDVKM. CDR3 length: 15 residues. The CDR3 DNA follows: TGTGCCAGCAGTTTCGCCGAGGACAGCTTTGAAAAACTGTTTTTT. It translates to CASSFAEDSFEKLFF.

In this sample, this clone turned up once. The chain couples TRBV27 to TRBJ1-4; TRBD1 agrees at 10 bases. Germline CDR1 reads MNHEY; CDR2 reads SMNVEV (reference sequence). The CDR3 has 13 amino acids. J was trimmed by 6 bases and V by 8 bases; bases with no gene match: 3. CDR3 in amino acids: CASLDRGHEKLFF. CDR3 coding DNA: TGTGCCAGCCTCGACAGGGGGCATGAAAAACTGTTTTTT.

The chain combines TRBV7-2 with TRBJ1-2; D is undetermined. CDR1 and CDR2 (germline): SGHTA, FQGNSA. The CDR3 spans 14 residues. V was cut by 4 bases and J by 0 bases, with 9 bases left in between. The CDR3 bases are TGTGCCAGCAGCTCCGCTAGCACTAACTATGGCTACACCTTC. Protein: CASSSASTNYGYTF.

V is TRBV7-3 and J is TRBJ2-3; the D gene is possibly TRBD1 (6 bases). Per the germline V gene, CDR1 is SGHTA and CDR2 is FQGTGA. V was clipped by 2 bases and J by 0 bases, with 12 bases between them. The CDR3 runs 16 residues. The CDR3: CASSLQGRPSTDTQYF. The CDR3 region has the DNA TGTGCCAGCAGCTTACAGGGGCGCCCTAGCACAGATACGCAGTATTTT.

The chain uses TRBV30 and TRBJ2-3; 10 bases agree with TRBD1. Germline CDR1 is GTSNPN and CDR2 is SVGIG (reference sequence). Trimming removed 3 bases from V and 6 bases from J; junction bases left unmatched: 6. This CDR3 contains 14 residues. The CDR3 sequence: CAWSRDRGGDTQYF. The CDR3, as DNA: TGTGCCTGGAGCCGGGACAGGGGAGGCGATACGCAGTATTTT.

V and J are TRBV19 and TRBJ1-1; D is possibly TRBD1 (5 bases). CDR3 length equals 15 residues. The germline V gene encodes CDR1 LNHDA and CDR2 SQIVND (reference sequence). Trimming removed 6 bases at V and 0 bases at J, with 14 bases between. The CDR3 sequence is CASRTDRAMNTEAFF. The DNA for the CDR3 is TGTGCCAGTAGAACCGACAGAGCCATGAACACTGAAGCTTTCTTT.